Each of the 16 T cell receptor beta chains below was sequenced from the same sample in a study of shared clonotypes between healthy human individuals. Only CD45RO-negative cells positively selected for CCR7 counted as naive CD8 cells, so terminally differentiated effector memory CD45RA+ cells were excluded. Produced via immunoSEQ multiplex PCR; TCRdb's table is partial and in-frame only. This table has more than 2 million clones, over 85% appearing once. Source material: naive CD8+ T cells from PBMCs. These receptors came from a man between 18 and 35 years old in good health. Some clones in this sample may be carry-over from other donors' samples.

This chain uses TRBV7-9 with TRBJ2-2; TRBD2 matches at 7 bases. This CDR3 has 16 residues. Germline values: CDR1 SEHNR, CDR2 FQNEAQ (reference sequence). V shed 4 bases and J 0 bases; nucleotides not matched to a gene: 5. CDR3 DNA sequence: TGTGCCAGCAGCTCTCTAGCGGACGCGAACACCGGGGAGCTGTTTTTT. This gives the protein CASSSLADANTGELFF.

The CDR3 sequence: CASTSLGGPLTYEQYF. In DNA form, the CDR3 reads TGTGCCAGCACTAGCCTGGGGGGCCCACTTACCTACGAGCAGTACTTC. The chain links TRBV27 to TRBJ2-7; D tentatively fits TRBD1 or TRBD2 (6 bases each). Germline-derived CDR1 and CDR2 are MNHEY and SMNVEV (reference sequence). The CDR3 contains 16 residues. V was cut by 7 bases and J by 2 bases, with 21 bases left in between.

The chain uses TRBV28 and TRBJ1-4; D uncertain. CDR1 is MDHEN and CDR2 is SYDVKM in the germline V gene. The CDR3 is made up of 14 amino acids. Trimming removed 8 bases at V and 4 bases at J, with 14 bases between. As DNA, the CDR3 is TGTGCCAGCGGCAATCGGGTCGATAATGAAAAACTGTTTTTT. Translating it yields CASGNRVDNEKLFF.

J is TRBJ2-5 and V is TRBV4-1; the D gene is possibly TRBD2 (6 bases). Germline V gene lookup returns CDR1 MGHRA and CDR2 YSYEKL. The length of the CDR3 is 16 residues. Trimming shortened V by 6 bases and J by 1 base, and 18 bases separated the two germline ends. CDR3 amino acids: CASRDQGGLVQETQYF. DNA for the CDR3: TGCGCCAGCAGGGATCAAGGAGGGTTAGTCCAAGAGACCCAGTACTTC.

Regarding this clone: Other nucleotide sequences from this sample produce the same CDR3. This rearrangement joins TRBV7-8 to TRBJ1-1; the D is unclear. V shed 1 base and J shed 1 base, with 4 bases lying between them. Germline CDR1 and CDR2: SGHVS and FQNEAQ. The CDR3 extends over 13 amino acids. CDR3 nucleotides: TGTGCCAGCAGCTTAGAGCGGAACACTGAAGCTTTCTTT. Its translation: CASSLERNTEAFF.

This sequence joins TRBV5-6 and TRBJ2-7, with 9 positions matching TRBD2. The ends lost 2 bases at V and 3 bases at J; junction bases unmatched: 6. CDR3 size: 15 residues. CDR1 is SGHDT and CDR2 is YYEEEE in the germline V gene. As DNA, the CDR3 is TGTGCCAGCAGCTTCCGCGAGCGGGAGGTCTACGAGCAGTACTTC. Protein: CASSFREREVYEQYF.

The DNA for the CDR3 is TGTGCCAGCAGTCCCTTGGACAGGGATTTAGGCAATGAGCAGTTCTTC. Amino acids: CASSPLDRDLGNEQFF. The rearrangement uses TRBV27 and TRBJ2-1; 8 nucleotides align to TRBD1. The CDR3 spans 16 residues. The V segment lost 5 bases and the J segment 6 bases; nucleotides outside the gene matches: 12. Germline V gene lookup returns CDR1 MNHEY and CDR2 SMNVEV (reference sequence).

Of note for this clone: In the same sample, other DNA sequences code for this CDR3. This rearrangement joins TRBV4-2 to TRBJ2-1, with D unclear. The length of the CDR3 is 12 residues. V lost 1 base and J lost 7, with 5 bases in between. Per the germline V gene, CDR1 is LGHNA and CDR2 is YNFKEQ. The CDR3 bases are TGTGCCAGCAGCCAAGGATATAATGAGCAGTTCTTC. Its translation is CASSQGYNEQFF.

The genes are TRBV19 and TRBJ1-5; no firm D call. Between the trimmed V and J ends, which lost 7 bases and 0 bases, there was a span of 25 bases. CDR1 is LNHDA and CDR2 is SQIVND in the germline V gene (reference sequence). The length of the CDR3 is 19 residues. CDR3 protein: CASTLLWEGWGYSNQPQHF. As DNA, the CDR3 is TGTGCCAGTACCTTACTCTGGGAGGGCTGGGGATATAGCAATCAGCCCCAGCATTTT.

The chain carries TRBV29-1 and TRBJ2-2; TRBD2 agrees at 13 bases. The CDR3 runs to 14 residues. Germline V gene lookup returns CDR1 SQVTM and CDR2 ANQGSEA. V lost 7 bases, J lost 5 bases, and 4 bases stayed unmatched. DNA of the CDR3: TGCAGCGGACTAGCGGGAGGCGGGACCGGGGAGCTGTTTTTT. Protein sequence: CSGLAGGGTGELFF.

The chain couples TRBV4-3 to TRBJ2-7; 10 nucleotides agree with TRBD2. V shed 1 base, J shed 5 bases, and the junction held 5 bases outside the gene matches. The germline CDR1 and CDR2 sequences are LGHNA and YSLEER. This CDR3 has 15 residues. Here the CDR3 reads CASSQGLAGVDEQYF. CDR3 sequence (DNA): TGCGCCAGCAGCCAAGGGCTAGCGGGAGTAGACGAGCAGTACTTC.

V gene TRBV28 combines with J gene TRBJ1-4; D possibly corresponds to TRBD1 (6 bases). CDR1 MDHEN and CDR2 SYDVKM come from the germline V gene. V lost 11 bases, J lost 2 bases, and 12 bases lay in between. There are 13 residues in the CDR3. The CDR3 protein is CAVTGSTNEKLFF. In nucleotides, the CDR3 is TGTGCCGTCACAGGGTCTACTAATGAAAAACTGTTTTTT.

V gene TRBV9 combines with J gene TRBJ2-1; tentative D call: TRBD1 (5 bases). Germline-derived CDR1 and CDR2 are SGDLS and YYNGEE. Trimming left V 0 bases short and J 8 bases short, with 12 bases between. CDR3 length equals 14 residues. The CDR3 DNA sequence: TGTGCCAGCAGCGTAGAGGGGTTGATGGATGAGCAGTTCTTC. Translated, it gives CASSVEGLMDEQFF. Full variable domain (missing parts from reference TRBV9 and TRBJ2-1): DSGVTQTPKHLITATGQRVTLRCSPRSGDLSVYWYQQSLDQGLQFLIQYYNGEERAKGNILERFSAQQFPDLHSELNLSSLELGDSALYFCASSVEGLMDEQFFGPGTRLTVL.

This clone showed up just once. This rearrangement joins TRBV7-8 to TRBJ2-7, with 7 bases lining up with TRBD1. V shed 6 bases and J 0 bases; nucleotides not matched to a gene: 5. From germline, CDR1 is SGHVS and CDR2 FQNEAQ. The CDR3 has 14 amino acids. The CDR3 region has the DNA TGTGCCAGCAGAAGGGACAGTCTCTCCTACGAGCAGTACTTC. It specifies CASRRDSLSYEQYF.

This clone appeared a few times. The CDR3 sequence: CASSLLGQRQYF. The CDR3 region has the DNA TGTGCCAGCAGTTTATTGGGCCAGCGCCAGTATTTT. This chain joins TRBV28 and TRBJ2-3, with unresolved D. CDR3 length: 12 residues. The V end was cut by 1 base, the J end by 12 bases, with 11 bases between. Germline lookup yields CDR1 MDHEN and CDR2 SYDVKM.

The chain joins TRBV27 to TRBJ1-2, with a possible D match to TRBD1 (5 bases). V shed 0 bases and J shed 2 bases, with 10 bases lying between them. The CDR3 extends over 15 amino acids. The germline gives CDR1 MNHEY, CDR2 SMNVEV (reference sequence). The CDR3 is CASSLSDGANYGYTF. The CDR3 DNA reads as TGTGCCAGCAGTTTATCGGACGGGGCCAACTATGGCTACACCTTC.